One sample yielded the 7 T cell receptor beta chains listed below, sequenced in a study of PD-1 blockade in classical Hodgkin lymphoma. Relapse after autologous stem cell transplantation occurred in every patient, and brentuximab vedotin exposure varied. From thawed PBMCs, CD4+ T cells were purified using magnetic negative selection. The protocol was immunoSEQ multiplex PCR, while the TCRdb copy is restricted to in-frame clones and leaves out a portion. Of approximately 8,800 clones listed, approximately 83% are singletons. This sample comprised CD4+ T cells from blood, obtained at baseline. The receptor set was obtained from a human donor with classical Hodgkin lymphoma.

V gene TRBV19 combines with J gene TRBJ2-6, with D uncertain. The germline V gene encodes CDR1 LNHDA and CDR2 SQIVND (reference sequence). Trimming removed 3 bases at V and 1 base at J, with 4 bases between. CDR3 length equals 14 residues. Here the CDR3 reads CASSIYSGANVLTF. Here the CDR3 DNA reads TGTGCCAGTAGTATCTATTCTGGGGCCAACGTCCTGACTTTC.

The table lists this clone with a few counts. J is TRBJ1-3 and V is TRBV6-1; perhaps TRBD1 as D (6 bases). In germline, CDR1 is MNHNS, CDR2 SASEGT. The V gene lost 4 bases and the J gene lost 0 bases, with 16 bases spanning the gap. The CDR3 covers 17 residues. CDR3 in DNA: TGTGCCAGCAGTGGGGTTGTGGGGGGCATCTCTGGAAACACCATATATTTT. It translates to CASSGVVGGISGNTIYF.

This clone is a singleton in its sample. The chain carries TRBV6-5 and TRBJ2-1; possibly TRBD1 or TRBD2 for D (5 bases each). This CDR3 comprises 14 residues. V lost 6 bases and J lost 7, with 16 bases in between. CDR1 is MNHEY and CDR2 is SVGAGI in the germline V gene. CDR3 DNA: TGTGCCAGCAGAACGGGACCCGGGGCAAATGAGCAGTTCTTC. Its translation is CASRTGPGANEQFF.

This sequence joins TRBV7-9 and TRBJ1-5, with 8 bases that match TRBD1. The CDR3 is 15 amino acids. Germline trimming cut 4 bases from V and 2 bases from J; bases unmatched to any gene: 4. Germline loops: CDR1 SEHNR, CDR2 FQNEAQ (reference sequence). CDR3 protein: CASSSGQGRNQPQHF. DNA for the CDR3: TGTGCCAGCAGCTCAGGACAGGGACGCAATCAGCCCCAGCATTTT.

V usage is TRBV6-5 and J usage is TRBJ2-7; 9 nucleotides align to TRBD2. This CDR3 has 14 amino acids. V gave up 5 bases and J gave up 3 bases; unmatched junction bases: 5. Germline values: CDR1 MNHEY, CDR2 SVGAGI. The CDR3 protein is CASSRGRDYYEQYF. CDR3 DNA: TGTGCCAGCAGTCGCGGGAGGGACTACTACGAGCAGTACTTC.

The CDR3: CASSYPGQGEETQYF. The CDR3 DNA follows: TGTGCCAGCAGTTACCCGGGACAAGGTGAAGAGACCCAGTACTTC. The J gene is TRBJ2-5, the V gene TRBV27, with a tentative D call TRBD1 (6 bases). The germline V and J ends were trimmed by 4 bases and 3 bases, with 15 bases remaining between them. Germline CDR1 and CDR2: MNHEY and SMNVEV (reference sequence). The CDR3 is 15 amino acids.

The chain links TRBV5-1 to TRBJ2-5; TRBD2 aligns across 13 bases. This CDR3 is 15 amino acids long. Trimming removed 4 bases from V and 6 bases from J; junction bases left unmatched: 6. Germline CDR1 reads SGHRS; CDR2 reads YFSETQ. CDR3 amino acids: CASSPLAGGPQTQYF. CDR3 DNA sequence: TGCGCCAGCAGCCCACTAGCGGGAGGGCCTCAGACCCAGTACTTC.